Below, 26 T cell receptor beta chains from the same sample are listed, as sequenced in a study of CD8 T cells in ankylosing spondylitis. MiXCR was run by TCRdb on the 5' RACE reads, yielding one entry per CDR3 protein. The sample consists of 250,000 to 400,000 distinct CDR3 sequences, around a tenth of them appearing once. Sequencing used blood, either unsorted or a sorted T cell fraction (not recorded which). The receptors derive from a female donor with ankylosing spondylitis or in good health (not recorded which).

The sample holds many counts of this clonotype. V is TRBV12-3 or TRBV12-4 and J is TRBJ2-5; a weak D match, TRBD1 (5 bases). The germline V and J ends were trimmed by 8 bases and 4 bases, with 17 bases remaining between them. This CDR3 region has 14 residues. CDR3 in DNA: TGTGCCAGCTGTGGTTCGAAGGGGCGAGAGACCCAGTACTTC. It codes for CASCGSKGRETQYF.

This clonotype was counted ten times or more. CDR3 bases: TGCGCCAGCAGCTTCGGTCACGGGAATGAGCAGTTCTTC. Its translation: CASSFGHGNEQFF. The chain combines TRBV5-1 with TRBJ2-1; no clear D. V was clipped by 2 bases and J by 7 bases, with 10 bases between them. The CDR3 has 13 amino acids. Germline V gene lookup returns CDR1 SGHRS and CDR2 YFSETQ.

In this sample, this clonotype turned up a few times. The rearrangement uses TRBV5-1 and TRBJ2-2, with D possibly being TRBD1 (6 bases). Germline V gives CDR1 SGHRS, CDR2 YFSETQ. The CDR3 runs 16 residues. Trimming stripped 4 bases from V and 3 bases from J, with 16 bases between. The CDR3, as DNA: TGCGCCAGCAGCGGTCACCGGGACAAGCACACCGGGGAGCTGTTTTTT. Protein: CASSGHRDKHTGELFF.

This clonotype was seen ten or more times. The chain recombines TRBV29-1 with TRBJ1-1; TRBD1 matches 7 bases. Trimming cost V 7 bases and J 5 bases; bases outside gene matches: 10. Germline assignment: CDR1 SQVTM and CDR2 ANQGSEA. The CDR3 is 13 amino acids. CDR3 in amino acids: CSGNRGMGTEAFF. CDR3 bases: TGCAGCGGGAACAGGGGAATGGGTACTGAAGCTTTCTTT.

This sequence joins TRBV30 and TRBJ2-1; no clear D gene. The V gene's germline CDR1 is GTSNPN and CDR2 SVGIG (reference sequence). V lost 4 bases and J 2 bases, leaving 6 bases between the germline ends. The CDR3 has 12 amino acids. The CDR3 DNA reads as TGTGCCTGGAATCCGACCTACAATGAGCAGTTCTTC. Translated, it gives CAWNPTYNEQFF.

This clonotype was observed at least ten times. CDR3 nucleotides: TGCGCCAGCAGCTTGGCCCCGGGACAGGTGATAGAAGCTTTCTTT. Translation gives CASSLAPGQVIEAFF. The chain joins TRBV5-1 to TRBJ1-1; 8 positions agree with TRBD1. Germline loops: CDR1 SGHRS, CDR2 YFSETQ. The CDR3 runs 15 residues. V was clipped by 0 bases and J by 8 bases; unmatched bases: 9.

This clonotype has a count of ten or more. The V gene is TRBV20-1, the J gene TRBJ2-3; 11 bases align to TRBD1. From germline, CDR1 is DFQATT and CDR2 SNEGSKA (reference sequence). J lost 6 bases, V lost 3 bases, and 14 bases had no gene match. The CDR3 spans 17 residues. Written as DNA, the CDR3 is TGCAGTGCTAGTCCCCCTCCGGGACAGGGGGTGTTTGATACGCAGTATTTT. As protein: CSASPPPGQGVFDTQYF.

This clonotype showed up many times. The chain employs TRBV20-1 and TRBJ2-5; either TRBD1 or TRBD2 may fit D (5 bases each). Germline values: CDR1 DFQATT, CDR2 SNEGSKA (reference sequence). This CDR3 is built from 13 residues. With 1 base removed from V and 0 bases from J, the gap between germline ends came to 6 bases. CDR3 amino acids: CSARGGYQETQYF. In nucleotides, the CDR3 is TGCAGTGCTAGAGGGGGGTACCAAGAGACCCAGTACTTC.

This clonotype came up many times. The chain has TRBV10-3 and TRBJ2-3; 9 bases are a match to TRBD1. Trimming removed 2 bases from V and 5 bases from J; junction bases left unmatched: 8. The CDR3 extends over 16 amino acids. Per the germline V gene, CDR1 is ENHRY and CDR2 is SYGVKD. CDR3 nucleotides: TGTGCCATCAGTGAGGACAGGGGGGCTAGCGGAGATACGCAGTATTTT. Protein product: CAISEDRGASGDTQYF.

This clonotype turned up a few times. The chain links TRBV5-1 to TRBJ2-2; D perhaps matches TRBD1 (5 bases). Between the trimmed V and J ends, which lost 3 bases and 4 bases, there was a span of 7 bases. Germline loops: CDR1 SGHRS, CDR2 YFSETQ. The CDR3 is 13 amino acids. The CDR3 DNA follows: TGCGCCAGCAGCTCCAGGGTCACCGGGGAGCTGTTTTTT. Its protein product is CASSSRVTGELFF. Variable domain in full (rest from reference TRBV5-1 and TRBJ2-2): KAGVTQTPRYLIKTRGQQVTLSCSPISGHRSVSWYQQTPGQGLQFLFEYFSETQRNKGNFPGRFSGRQFSNSRSEMNVSTLELGDSALYLCASSSRVTGELFFGEGSRLTVL.

In this sample, this clonotype turned up many times. The J gene is TRBJ2-5, the V gene TRBV11-2, with D tentatively TRBD2 (6 bases). Trimming removed 0 bases from V and 7 bases from J, with 21 bases in between. The CDR3 has 17 residues. The V gene's germline CDR1 is SGHAT and CDR2 FQNNGV. This chain's CDR3 is CASSLELFGTVGGTQYF. The CDR3 region has the DNA TGTGCCAGCAGCTTAGAACTTTTCGGGACCGTCGGGGGGACCCAGTACTTC.

This clonotype occurred many times. DNA for the CDR3: TGTGCCATCCGAAGCGGGGGGGCGCTCAATGAGCAGTTCTTC. As protein: CAIRSGGALNEQFF. The chain recombines TRBV10-3 with TRBJ2-1; 10 positions match TRBD2. The CDR3 is 14 amino acids. The V segment lost 8 bases and the J segment 6 bases; nucleotides outside the gene matches: 7. CDR1 and CDR2 (germline): ENHRY, SYGVKD.

This clonotype has a count of ten or more. The chain carries TRBV2 and TRBJ1-6; D is unresolved. V lost 6 bases and J lost 13, with 16 bases in between. CDR1 and CDR2 from the germline V gene are SNHLY and FYNNEI. There are 13 residues in the CDR3. CDR3 nucleotides: TGTGCCAGCAGGTGGCAAAGCGAGTCCCCCCTCCACTTT. Translating it yields CASRWQSESPLHF.

The sample holds many counts of this clonotype. The chain joins TRBV10-2 to TRBJ2-1; 11 bases fit TRBD2. CDR1 and CDR2 (germline): WSHSY, SAAADI. The CDR3 totals 16 residues. The trim removed 3 bases at V and 8 bases at J, leaving 9 bases unmatched. CDR3 coding DNA: TGCGCCAGCAGTGACTTCCAAGGGACTAGCGGCTATGAGCAGTTCTTC. As protein: CASSDFQGTSGYEQFF.

This clonotype has at least ten counts. The V call is TRBV18, the J call TRBJ2-7, with unresolved D. V shed 9 bases and J shed 3 bases, with 15 bases lying between them. The germline CDR1 and CDR2 sequences are KGHSH and LQKENI. The CDR3 is 13 residues long. In DNA, the CDR3 is TGTGCCAGTTCGCCACCCTCAAGCTACGAGCAGTACTTC. Protein product: CASSPPSSYEQYF. The complete variable domain, with remaining parts taken from reference TRBV18 and TRBJ2-7, reads NAGVMQNPRHLVRRRGQEARLRCSPMKGHSHVYWYRQLPEEGLKFMVYLQKENIIDESGMPKERFSAEFPKEGPSILRIQQVVRGDSAAYFCASSPPSSYEQYFGPGTRLTVT.

Many counts were recorded for this clonotype. This chain joins TRBV25-1 and TRBJ1-2; a possible D gene is TRBD1 (6 bases). Germline V gives CDR1 MGHDK, CDR2 SYGVNS. Deletions cut 8 bases from V and 4 bases from J, with 14 bases between. The CDR3 is 13 residues long. The CDR3 DNA follows: TGTGCCAGCCGCCCGGACAGCGTCTATGGCTACACCTTC. Its translation: CASRPDSVYGYTF.

This clonotype was observed a few times. The rearrangement links TRBV7-2 to TRBJ2-5; 10 bases map to TRBD2. J lost 3 bases, V lost 4 bases, and 8 bases had no gene match. Germline V gene sequence: CDR1 SGHTA, CDR2 FQGNSA. The CDR3 is 16 residues long. The CDR3, as DNA: TGTGCCAGCAGCTCGGGTAGCGGGAGGACGGAAGAGACCCAGTACTTC. Amino acid sequence: CASSSGSGRTEETQYF.

The chain has TRBV6-2 or TRBV6-3 and TRBJ2-6, with D perhaps TRBD1 (6 bases). V lost 2 bases and J 0 bases, leaving 23 bases between the germline ends. The V gene's germline CDR1 is MNHEY and CDR2 SVGEGT. The CDR3 sequence is 21 residues long. DNA of the CDR3: TGTGCCAGCAGTTACGACAGGCTAGTTCCTTCTCGGAACTCTGGGGCCAACGTCCTGACTTTC. Its translation: CASSYDRLVPSRNSGANVLTF.

This clonotype was picked up many times. V gene TRBV5-6 combines with J gene TRBJ1-1; D not resolved. Trimming stripped 0 bases from V and 3 bases from J, with 9 bases between. The CDR3 consists of 14 residues. CDR1 and CDR2 from the germline V gene are SGHDT and YYEEEE. The CDR3 nucleotides are TGTGCCAGCAGCTTGGGGGGTAGTTACACTGAAGCTTTCTTT. As protein: CASSLGGSYTEAFF. The whole variable domain, remainder taken from reference TRBV5-6 and TRBJ1-1, is DAGVTQSPTHLIKTRGQQVTLRCSPKSGHDTVSWYQQALGQGPQFIFQYYEEEERQRGNFPDRFSGHQFPNYSSELNVNALLLGDSALYLCASSLGGSYTEAFFGQGTRLTVV.

This clonotype was found many times. The chain recombines TRBV20-1 with TRBJ1-4; the match to TRBD1 covers 7 bases. The V gene end was trimmed by 3 bases and the J gene end by 3 bases; junction bases not matched to a gene: 4. Per the germline V gene, CDR1 is DFQATT and CDR2 is SNEGSKA (reference sequence). CDR3 size: 14 residues. CDR3 sequence (DNA): TGCAGTGCTAGGGAGGGACAGTCTAATGAAAAACTGTTTTTT. Translated: CSAREGQSNEKLFF.

This clonotype occurred a few times. The chain employs TRBV9 and TRBJ2-1, with 12 bases aligning to TRBD2. The CDR3 is 15 amino acids. In germline, CDR1 is SGDLS, CDR2 YYNGEE. The ends lost 3 bases at V and 2 bases at J; junction bases unmatched: 0. CDR3 sequence: CASSASGGAYNEQFF. The CDR3 DNA reads as TGTGCCAGCAGCGCTAGCGGGGGGGCCTACAATGAGCAGTTCTTC.

This clonotype was detected only a few times. The chain links TRBV7-8 to TRBJ1-6; D is unclear. The CDR3 contains 15 residues. Trimming left V 5 bases short and J 0 bases short, with 8 bases between. The V gene's germline CDR1 is SGHVS and CDR2 FQNEAQ. In DNA form, the CDR3 reads TGTGCCAGCAGCCTGGCCCACTCCTATAATTCACCCCTCCACTTT. Residues: CASSLAHSYNSPLHF.

This clonotype was recorded many times. The chain recombines TRBV20-1 with TRBJ2-1; D might be TRBD2 (7 bases). Deletions cut 0 bases from V and 6 bases from J, with 15 bases between. The CDR3 consists of 15 residues. Germline lookup yields CDR1 DFQATT and CDR2 SNEGSKA (reference sequence). The CDR3 spells CSARDVGGALNEQFF. CDR3 bases: TGCAGTGCTAGAGATGTGGGGGGGGCCCTCAATGAGCAGTTCTTC.

This clonotype has more than one count but fewer than ten. The gene calls are TRBV6-7 and TRBJ1-1, with D hard to call. TRBV6-7 is an ORF, and what it does is uncertain. V gave up 2 bases and J gave up 7 bases, with 8 bases separating them. The CDR3 is 12 amino acids. The CDR3 loop is CASSYPQVEAFF. The CDR3 coding sequence is TGTGCCAGCAGTTACCCGCAAGTTGAAGCTTTCTTT.

This clonotype has only a few counts. The chain uses TRBV5-1 and TRBJ1-3; 10 bases are a match to TRBD1. The CDR3 is 15 amino acids. Trimming removed 4 bases from V and 7 bases from J; junction bases left unmatched: 8. Looked up from germline, CDR1 is SGHRS and CDR2 is YFSETQ. CDR3 protein: CASSSRDRGENTIYF. As DNA, the CDR3 is TGCGCCAGCAGCAGCCGGGACAGGGGTGAGAACACCATATATTTT.

This clonotype came up many times. The rearrangement joins TRBV20-1 to TRBJ2-5; 7 bases align to TRBD1. Trimming at V came to 3 bases and at J to 4 bases, leaving 5 bases not matched to a gene. This CDR3 is built from 13 residues. Germline V gene sequence: CDR1 DFQATT, CDR2 SNEGSKA (reference sequence). The CDR3 sequence is CSASPTGVETQYF. The DNA for the CDR3 is TGCAGTGCTAGTCCAACAGGGGTAGAGACCCAGTACTTC.